This T cell receptor beta chain was identified in a study of cytomegalovirus exposure and HLA in healthy donors. Details on this clone: What it binds is not known.

Profiled with immunoSEQ multiplex PCR; TCRdb holds only in-frame clones, not every one. Here the sample spans about 98,000 clones, 70% to 90% being singletons. Regarding the study as a whole: The dataset shows that most TCR sequences were rare, while some public TCRs occurred in many donors.

Specimen: PBMCs. This sequence was found in a woman aged 25 to 39 in good health and CMV-seronegative.

CDR3 in DNA: TGTGCCAGCAGGGTACAGGGCGAGGGGGTTAATGAAAAACTGTTTTTT. It is translated as CASRVQGEGVNEKLFF. The chain couples TRBV11-2 to TRBJ1-4; a possible D gene is TRBD1 (6 bases). Between the trimmed V and J ends, which lost 6 bases and 4 bases, there was a span of 18 bases. The V gene's germline CDR1 is SGHAT and CDR2 FQNNGV. The CDR3 sequence is 16 residues long.